This T cell receptor (beta chain) was observed in a study of T cell repertoires in aging, cancer and after chemotherapy. Study-wide findings and caveats: In each cancer cohort, median generation probability increased across chemotherapy, suggesting thymic output rebounded. Immunological memory after chemotherapy cannot be judged from the repertoire data.

There are 14 residues in the CDR3. Germline V gene lookup returns CDR1 MNHEY and CDR2 SMNVEV (reference sequence). The J segment lost 3 bases and the V segment lost 6 bases, leaving 7 bases of the junction unmatched. Amplification of TCR beta used genomic DNA extracted from peripheral blood. TRB rearrangements spanning V, D and J were amplified using mixed TRB-A/B primers. TCRdb itself ran the multiplex PCR reads through MiXCR, one entry per CDR3 protein. The sample yields around 20,000 distinct CDR3 sequences, roughly 37% seen once. This clonotype was seen a handful of times. Its antigen is unidentified.

This TCR was recovered from a human donor with a solid tumor. Sequencing input: blood. The chain carries TRBV27 and TRBJ2-7; 8 nucleotides agree with TRBD1. CDR3 region: CASSVQGEYYEQYF. Here the CDR3 DNA reads TGTGCCAGCAGCGTACAGGGGGAGTACTACGAGCAGTACTTC.